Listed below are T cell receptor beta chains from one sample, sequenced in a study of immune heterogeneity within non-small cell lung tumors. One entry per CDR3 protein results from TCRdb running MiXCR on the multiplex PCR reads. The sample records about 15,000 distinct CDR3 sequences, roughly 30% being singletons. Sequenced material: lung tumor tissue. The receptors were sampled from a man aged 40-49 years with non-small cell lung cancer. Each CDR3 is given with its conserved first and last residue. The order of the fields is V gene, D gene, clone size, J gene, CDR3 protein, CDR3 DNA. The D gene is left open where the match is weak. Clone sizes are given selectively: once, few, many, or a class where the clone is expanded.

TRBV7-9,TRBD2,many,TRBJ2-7,CASSPARGGRDEQYF,TGTGCCAGCAGCCCAGCGCGGGGGGGGAGGGACGAGCAGTACTTC
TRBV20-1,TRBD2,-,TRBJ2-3,CSAFGLALSTDTQYF,TGCAGTGCTTTCGGACTAGCATTAAGCACAGATACGCAGTATTTT
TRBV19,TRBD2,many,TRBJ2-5,CASTKFTSGPQYF,TGTGCCAGTACTAAATTTACTAGCGGGCCCCAGTACTTC
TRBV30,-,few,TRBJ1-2,CAWSEQNYGYTF,TGTGCCTGGAGTGAACAGAACTATGGCTACACCTTC
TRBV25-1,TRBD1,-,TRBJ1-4,CASTEGTGDEKLFF,TGTGCCAGCACCGAGGGGACAGGGGATGAAAAACTGTTTTTT
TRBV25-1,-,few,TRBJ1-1,CASSTPRGVAFF,TGTGCCAGCAGTACCCCCCGGGGGGTTGCTTTCTTT
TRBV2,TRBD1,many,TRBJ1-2,CASSVETGRSYTF,TGTGCCAGCAGTGTAGAGACAGGGAGAAGCTACACCTTC
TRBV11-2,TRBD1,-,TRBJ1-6,CASSRGTAYSSNSPLHF,TGTGCCAGCAGCCGAGGGACAGCTTACTCCTCTAATTCACCCCTCCACTTT
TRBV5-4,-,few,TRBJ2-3,CASSSTARTGTDTQYF,TGTGCCAGCAGCTCGACCGCTCGGACGGGAACAGATACGCAGTATTTT
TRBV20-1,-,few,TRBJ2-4,CSASGGLASKNIQYF,TGCAGTGCTAGTGGCGGCCTCGCCAGCAAAAACATTCAGTACTTC
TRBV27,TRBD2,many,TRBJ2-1,CASSPEAAGGNNEQFF,TGTGCCAGCAGCCCAGAGGCAGCGGGAGGGAACAATGAGCAGTTCTTC
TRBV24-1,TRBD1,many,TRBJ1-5,CATSERDRGLGSNQPQHF,TGTGCCACCAGTGAAAGGGACAGGGGGTTAGGAAGCAATCAGCCCCAGCATTTT
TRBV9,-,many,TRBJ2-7,CASSLDPGTTYEQYF,TGTGCCAGCAGCCTAGACCCGGGCACCACCTACGAGCAGTACTTC
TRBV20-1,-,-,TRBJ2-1,CSARDRGSLYNEQFF,TGCAGTGCTAGAGATAGGGGTAGTCTTTACAATGAGCAGTTCTTC
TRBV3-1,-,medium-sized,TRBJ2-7,CASSQLFVGRSSYEQYF,TGTGCCAGCAGCCAACTTTTCGTGGGCAGAAGCTCCTACGAGCAGTACTTC
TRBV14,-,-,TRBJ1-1,CASSQEGYTESFF,TGTGCCAGCAGCCAAGAGGGGTACACTGAATCTTTCTTT
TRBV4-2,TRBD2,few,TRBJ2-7,CASSQGTSGETYEQYF,TGTGCCAGCAGCCAAGGGACTAGCGGGGAAACCTACGAGCAGTACTTC
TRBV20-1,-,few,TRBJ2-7,CSARDQGRGYEQYF,TGCAGTGCTAGAGATCAGGGGAGGGGGTACGAGCAGTACTTC
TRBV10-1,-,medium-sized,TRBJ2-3,CASSERGVDTQYF,TGCGCCAGCAGTGAAAGGGGTGTAGATACGCAGTATTTT
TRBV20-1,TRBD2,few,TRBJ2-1,CSATAAGTSGKNNEQFF,TGCAGTGCTACCGCTGCCGGGACTAGCGGGAAAAACAATGAGCAGTTCTTC
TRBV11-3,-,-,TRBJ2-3,CASSLRGSTYTQYF,TGTGCCAGCAGCCTCAGGGGAAGTACATATACGCAGTATTTT
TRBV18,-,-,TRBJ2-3,CASSPSSESTDTQYF,TGTGCCAGCTCACCATCTAGCGAAAGCACAGATACGCAGTATTTT
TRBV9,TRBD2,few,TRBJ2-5,CASSVGPGSGRYQETQYF,TGTGCCAGCAGCGTGGGGCCGGGGAGCGGGAGGTACCAAGAGACCCAGTACTTC
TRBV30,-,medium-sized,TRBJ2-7,CAWSKGVRDEQYF,TGTGCCTGGAGTAAGGGGGTTCGCGACGAGCAGTACTTC
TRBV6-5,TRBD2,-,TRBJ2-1,CASSYGRAGSNEQFF,TGTGCCAGCAGTTACGGGAGGGCTGGAAGCAATGAGCAGTTCTTC
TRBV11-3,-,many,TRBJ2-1,CASSLQADEQFF,TGTGCCAGCAGCTTGCAAGCTGATGAGCAGTTCTTC
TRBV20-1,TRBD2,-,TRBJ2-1,CRADSGRLQFF,TGCAGAGCCGATAGCGGGAGATTACAGTTCTTC
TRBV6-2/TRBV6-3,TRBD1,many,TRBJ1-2,CASRRTGVYGYTF,TGTGCCAGCAGAAGAACAGGGGTCTATGGCTACACCTTC